Shown below are 14 T cell receptor beta chains from a single sample sequenced in a study of T cell responses to AZD1222 COVID-19 vaccine. Clones were sequenced by immunoSEQ multiplex PCR, and TCRdb holds only the in-frame ones, with some missing. Counted here are fewer than 120,000 clones, approximately 94% occurring once; the ten biggest clones make up roughly 3.1%. The starting material was peripheral blood, obtained 28 days after the second AZD1222 dose. Receptors were obtained from an adult who received the AZD1222 COVID-19 vaccine.

The chain is built from TRBV2 and TRBJ1-5; D ambiguous. CDR1 and CDR2 (germline): SNHLY, FYNNEI. The CDR3 extends over 14 amino acids. Deletions cut 6 bases from V and 0 bases from J, with 9 bases between. The CDR3 reads CASRKENSNQPQHF. The CDR3 DNA follows: TGTGCCAGCAGGAAGGAGAATAGCAATCAGCCCCAGCATTTT.

The rearrangement links TRBV25-1 to TRBJ1-1; D gene unclear. The CDR3 runs 11 residues. V was pared by 7 bases and J by 4 bases, with 7 bases between. Germline V lookup: CDR1 MGHDK, CDR2 SYGVNS. This CDR3 reads CASIYRTEAFF. The CDR3 coding sequence is TGTGCCAGCATATATCGCACTGAAGCTTTCTTT.

The V call is TRBV5-4, the J call TRBJ1-2, with D tentatively TRBD1 (6 bases). The V gene's germline CDR1 is SGHNT and CDR2 YYREEE (reference sequence). The CDR3 loop spans 14 amino acids. Between the trimmed V and J ends, which lost 0 bases and 3 bases, there was a span of 9 bases. The CDR3 coding sequence is TGTGCCAGCAGCTTGGAGCCAGGGGACTATGGCTACACCTTC. Translating gives CASSLEPGDYGYTF.

This chain joins TRBV2 and TRBJ2-1, with TRBD1 identical over 9 bases. CDR3 length: 15 residues. V lost 6 bases, J lost 5 bases, and 8 bases stayed unmatched. The germline V gene encodes CDR1 SNHLY and CDR2 FYNNEI. The CDR3 spells CASSVEGTGNNEQFF. The CDR3 DNA reads TGTGCCAGCAGCGTTGAAGGGACAGGGAACAATGAGCAGTTCTTC.

J is TRBJ2-2 and V is TRBV18; no clear D gene. The CDR3 contains 14 residues. V was cut by 5 bases and J by 7 bases, with 14 bases left in between. The germline gives CDR1 KGHSH, CDR2 LQKENI. CDR3 amino acids: CASSDLTTRGELFF. CDR3 bases: TGTGCCAGCTCAGACTTGACAACTCGCGGGGAGCTGTTTTTT. Filled out from reference TRBV18 and TRBJ2-2, the complete variable domain reads NAGVMQNPRHLVRRRGQEARLRCSPMKGHSHVYWYRQLPEEGLKFMVYLQKENIIDESGMPKERFSAEFPKEGPSILRIQQVVRGDSAAYFCASSDLTTRGELFFGEGSRLTVL.

This sequence joins TRBV2 and TRBJ1-1; D is unresolved. The germline V gene encodes CDR1 SNHLY and CDR2 FYNNEI. V was shortened by 10 bases and J by 0 bases, with 12 bases between the two germline ends. The CDR3 has 13 amino acids. The CDR3 DNA reads TGTGCCACCCGAGCCACTCTGAACACTGAAGCTTTCTTT. Its protein is CATRATLNTEAFF.

This clone was observed a single time. The CDR3 protein is CATLRDIGNQPQHF. CDR3 in DNA: TGTGCCACTTTAAGAGATATCGGCAATCAGCCCCAGCATTTT. The chain links TRBV6-5 to TRBJ1-5; D remains ambiguous. Trimming left V 10 bases short and J 2 bases short, with 15 bases between. This CDR3 contains 14 residues. Germline V gives CDR1 MNHEY, CDR2 SVGAGI.

This clone was counted once. The V call is TRBV6-6, the J call TRBJ1-2; 9 positions agree with TRBD1. Germline lookup yields CDR1 MNHNY and CDR2 SVGAGI (reference sequence). The CDR3 has 15 residues. The V segment lost 7 bases and the J segment 4 bases; nucleotides outside the gene matches: 10. CDR3: CASTNRQGDVYGYTF. The CDR3 DNA is TGTGCCAGCACCAACCGACAGGGGGATGTCTATGGCTACACCTTC.

This chain uses TRBV14 with TRBJ2-7; D perhaps matches TRBD1 (5 bases). With 1 base removed from V and 6 bases from J, the gap between germline ends came to 7 bases. Germline V CDR1 and CDR2: SGHDN, FVKESK. The CDR3 is made up of 12 amino acids. CDR3 region: CASSQGGSEQYF. The CDR3 region has the DNA TGTGCCAGCAGCCAAGGGGGCTCCGAGCAGTACTTC.

The chain carries TRBV7-9 and TRBJ1-1, with a tentative D call TRBD1 (5 bases). Germline loops: CDR1 SEHNR, CDR2 FQNEAQ (reference sequence). This CDR3 region has 15 residues. Trimming took 7 bases from V and 0 from J, leaving 15 bases between them. The CDR3: CASTPGGTMNTEAFF. In DNA form, the CDR3 reads TGTGCCAGCACCCCGGGGGGGACCATGAACACTGAAGCTTTCTTT. Full variable domain (remainder filled in from reference TRBV7-9 and TRBJ1-1): DTGVSQNPRHKITKRGQNVTFRCDPISEHNRLYWYRQTLGQGPEFLTYFQNEAQLEKSRLLSDRFSAERPKGSFSTLEIQRTEQGDSAMYLCASTPGGTMNTEAFFGQGTRLTVV.

The CDR3 DNA is TGTGCCAGCAGTTTGAACAGGCTCTATGGCTACACCTTC. Translated, it gives CASSLNRLYGYTF. This sequence joins TRBV12-3 or TRBV12-4 and TRBJ1-2; D perhaps matches TRBD1 (5 bases). Trimming took 3 bases from V and 4 from J, leaving 9 bases between them. The CDR3 extends over 13 amino acids.

The chain has TRBV14 and TRBJ1-1; 10 bases line up with TRBD1. This CDR3 contains 16 residues. In germline, CDR1 is SGHDN, CDR2 FVKESK. The V gene end was trimmed by 4 bases and the J gene end by 5 bases; junction bases not matched to a gene: 10. CDR3 nucleotides: TGTGCCAGCAGCCCCGGGACAGGGGAGTGGGGTACTGAAGCTTTCTTT. Its protein product is CASSPGTGEWGTEAFF.

The chain combines TRBV4-2 with TRBJ1-1; 12 bases match TRBD1. Per germline, CDR1 LGHNA and CDR2 YNFKEQ. With V trimmed by 3 bases and J by 8 bases, 16 bases remained unmatched. The CDR3 extends over 18 amino acids. CDR3 DNA: TGTGCCAGCAGCCACCCTCACCCGGGACAGGGGGCGAAAGGAGAAGCTTTCTTT. This translates into CASSHPHPGQGAKGEAFF.

The chain is built from TRBV5-5 and TRBJ1-3; 7 bases are shared with TRBD1. This CDR3 spans 16 amino acids. V gave up 1 base and J gave up 0 bases; unmatched junction bases: 4. Germline CDR1 and CDR2: SGHKS and YYEKEE (reference sequence). Written as DNA, the CDR3 is TGTGCCAGCAGCTTGTCCGGGACAGACTCTGGAAACACCATATATTTT. This sequence encodes CASSLSGTDSGNTIYF.